This T cell receptor beta chain is from a study of T cell responses to AZD1222 COVID-19 vaccine. Turning to the study itself: Researchers grouped second doses given at about 4 or about 12 weeks into one pool. Study-level points and caveats: Regions left unmutated in variants are reportedly the target of nearly half of spike-specific TCRs. Sampling that yielded the repertoires occurred only after the peak T cell response. CD4 TCRs linked to vaccination spanned spike, dominating at 160-218 and 743-854.

CDR1 is SGHKS, CDR2 YYEKEE, per germline (reference sequence). The CDR3 sequence is 14 residues long. V lost 4 bases to trimming and J lost 2 bases, with 13 bases between them. Turning to this clone: The antigen remains unidentified.

Some clones are missing from TCRdb's copy, which holds only in-frame ones; the method was immunoSEQ multiplex PCR. The sample carries more than 95,000 clones, more than 80% recorded once. The sample in question was peripheral blood, obtained on day 0 of AZD1222 vaccination. This sequence joins TRBV5-5 and TRBJ2-7; D unresolved. This TCR was recovered from an adult in good health. The CDR3 sequence: CASSPGPYTYEQYF. In DNA form, the CDR3 reads TGTGCCAGCAGCCCCGGGCCTTACACCTACGAGCAGTACTTC.